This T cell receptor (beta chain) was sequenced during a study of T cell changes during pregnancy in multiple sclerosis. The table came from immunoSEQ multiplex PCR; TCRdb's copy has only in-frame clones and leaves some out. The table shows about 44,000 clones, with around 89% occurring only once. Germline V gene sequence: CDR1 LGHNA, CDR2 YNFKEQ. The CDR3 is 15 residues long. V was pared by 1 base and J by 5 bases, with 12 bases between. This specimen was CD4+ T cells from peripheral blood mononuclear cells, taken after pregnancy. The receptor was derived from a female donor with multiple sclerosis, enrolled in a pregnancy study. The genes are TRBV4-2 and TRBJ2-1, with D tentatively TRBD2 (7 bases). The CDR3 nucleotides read TGTGCCAGCAGCCAAGTTGGGGGGGCTCACAATGAGCAGTTCTTC. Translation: CASSQVGGAHNEQFF.